Each of the 8 T cell receptor beta chains below was sequenced from the same sample in a study of CD8+CD57+ T cells in acquired aplastic anemia. The study's findings and limits: Lower diversity was found in CD8+CD57+ cells than in total CD4+ and CD8+ pools in patients.

TCR beta VDJ and CDR3 profiles were obtained from a genomic DNA template. Each CDR3 protein gets one entry after TCRdb re-called the reads with MiXCR. In the table there are some 20,000 distinct CDR3 sequences, 40% of which are singletons. No antigen has been identified for these receptors. Selection for sequencing was limited to patients who had shown CD8+CD57+ cell expansion by flow cytometry. Sequenced material: CD8+CD57+ T cells sorted from PBMCs. Subset denoted: bead-enriched CD8+CD57+ effector memory T cells from SAA patients. The receptors derive from a human donor with aplastic anemia.

The chain links TRBV11-2 to TRBJ1-2; no clear D gene. This CDR3 spans 15 amino acids. V was pared by 5 bases and J by 0 bases, with 13 bases between. CDR1 is SGHAT, CDR2 FQNNGV, per germline. The CDR3 nucleotides read TGTGCCAGCAGCATTATTGGGGAAGCTAACTATGGCTACACCTTC. This codes for CASSIIGEANYGYTF.

This clonotype was detected only a few times. The V and J genes are TRBV6-4 and TRBJ2-3, with D possibly called TRBD1 or TRBD2 (6 bases each). V gave up 0 bases and J gave up 3 bases, with 13 bases separating them. This CDR3 is built from 16 residues. Per the germline V gene, CDR1 is MRHNA and CDR2 is SNTAGT. CDR3 DNA: TGTGCCAGCAGTGACTCGAGAGGGGGAGGAACAGATACGCAGTATTTT. Its protein is CASSDSRGGGTDTQYF.

Only one count was recorded for this clonotype. This chain links TRBV2 with TRBJ1-2; D not certain. V lost 2 bases and J 6 bases, leaving 16 bases between the germline ends. Germline V gives CDR1 SNHLY, CDR2 FYNNEI. The CDR3 loop spans 15 amino acids. CDR3: CASSELWVTDDGYTF. Here the CDR3 DNA reads TGTGCCAGCAGTGAACTATGGGTTACCGACGATGGCTACACCTTC.

This clonotype was detected once. The genes are TRBV5-6 and TRBJ1-1, with D perhaps matching TRBD1 (6 bases). Per the germline V gene, CDR1 is SGHDT and CDR2 is YYEEEE. V was trimmed by 4 bases and J by 8 bases, leaving 12 bases between them. The CDR3 extends over 12 amino acids. The CDR3 sequence: CASSTGTLEAFF. In nucleotides, the CDR3 is TGTGCCAGCAGCACAGGGACTTTGGAAGCTTTCTTT. Full variable domain (rest looked up from reference TRBV5-6 and TRBJ1-1): DAGVTQSPTHLIKTRGQQVTLRCSPKSGHDTVSWYQQALGQGPQFIFQYYEEEERQRGNFPDRFSGHQFPNYSSELNVNALLLGDSALYLCASSTGTLEAFFGQGTRLTVV.

This clonotype was seen a handful of times. The chain employs TRBV6-1 and TRBJ2-7; TRBD1 matches at 10 bases. Germline CDR1 MNHNS, CDR2 SASEGT. This CDR3 contains 15 residues. Losses at the gene ends were 3 bases for V and 0 bases for J; bases not matched to a gene: 2. The CDR3 DNA sequence: TGTGCCAGCAGTGAGACAGGGGGCAGCTCCTACGAGCAGTACTTC. Translating it yields CASSETGGSSYEQYF.

The table lists this clonotype with many counts. The CDR3 bases are TGCAGTGCTAGAGTGCTGGGCCCAGGGGACGAGCAGTACTTC. It codes for CSARVLGPGDEQYF. V is TRBV20-1 and J is TRBJ2-7; D might be TRBD1 (6 bases). With 1 base removed from V and 5 bases from J, the gap between germline ends came to 15 bases. CDR1 and CDR2 (germline): DFQATT, SNEGSKA (reference sequence). CDR3 size: 14 residues.

On this clonotype: A read error may account for a junction end that differs from germline. The gene calls are TRBV20-1 and TRBJ1-5; D ambiguous. This CDR3 comprises 15 residues. The germline gives CDR1 DFQATT, CDR2 SNEGSKA (reference sequence). The CDR3 nucleotides read TGCGGTGCTAGAGACCCCACGGTAAGGAATCAGCCCCAGCATTTT. Its protein product is CGARDPTVRNQPQHF.

V gene TRBV10-3 combines with J gene TRBJ1-1; D is uncertain. This CDR3 has 15 amino acids. Germline CDR1 is ENHRY and CDR2 is SYGVKD. V was cut by 8 bases and J by 2 bases, with 18 bases left in between. This chain's CDR3 is CAIAQEDVGNTEAFF. The CDR3 DNA follows: TGTGCCATCGCCCAGGAGGACGTTGGAAACACTGAAGCTTTCTTT.